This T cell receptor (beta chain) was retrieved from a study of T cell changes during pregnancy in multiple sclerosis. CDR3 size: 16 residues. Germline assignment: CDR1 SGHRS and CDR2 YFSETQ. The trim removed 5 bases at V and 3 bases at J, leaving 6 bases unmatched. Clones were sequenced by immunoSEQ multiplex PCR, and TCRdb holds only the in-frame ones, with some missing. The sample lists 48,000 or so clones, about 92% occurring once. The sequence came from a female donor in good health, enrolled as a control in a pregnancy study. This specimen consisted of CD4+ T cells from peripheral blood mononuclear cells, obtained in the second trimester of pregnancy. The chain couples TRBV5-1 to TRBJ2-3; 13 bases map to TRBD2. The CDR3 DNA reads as TGCGCCAGCAGTTTCGAACTAGCGGGAGGGACAGATACGCAGTATTTT. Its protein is CASSFELAGGTDTQYF.